The rows below give T cell receptor beta chains drawn from one sample of a study of CDR3 diversity in severe acne. TCRdb re-called the PCR reads through MiXCR, storing one row per CDR3 protein. The profile shows about 98,000 distinct CDR3 sequences, about half of them singletons. The sample taken for sequencing was blood. The source is a male donor with acne. The CDR3 runs from the conserved cysteine through the conserved F or W. The order of the fields is D gene, J gene, clone size, V gene, CDR3 DNA, CDR3 protein. D genes are given only for firm matches. Only some rows state a clone size, as once, few, many or a class for expanded clones.

TRBD1 TRBJ2-2 many TRBV12-3/TRBV12-4 TGTGCCAGCAGTTTAGGGCAGGGGGTTCACACCGGGGAGCTGTTTTTT CASSLGQGVHTGELFF
. TRBJ2-7 . TRBV12-3/TRBV12-4 TGTGCCTGGAGTGTATCGGGGGGCGACGAGCAGTACTTC CAWSVSGGDEQYF
. TRBJ2-1 many TRBV6-5 TGTGCCAGCAGTTACGCGGCCCGGAATGAGCAGTTCTTC CASSYAARNEQFF
TRBD1 TRBJ1-1 . TRBV2 TGTGCCAGCAGAGCTAGTCTGGGACAGGGGATAGGGAACACTGAAGCTTTCTTT CASRASLGQGIGNTEAFF
. TRBJ1-5 many TRBV6-2/TRBV6-3 TGTGCCAGCACCGGACTCCCATATAGCAATCAGCCCCAGCATTTT CASTGLPYSNQPQHF
TRBD1 TRBJ2-5 many TRBV12-3/TRBV12-4 TGTGCCAGCAGTTTAGGCAGGGGGTGGGAGACCCAGTACTTC CASSLGRGWETQYF
TRBD2 TRBJ2-2 . TRBV5-6 TGTGCCAGCAGCTATACCGGGACTAGTGGCGGGGAGCTGTTTTTT CASSYTGTSGGELFF
. TRBJ1-4 many TRBV6-5 TGTGCCAGCAGTTACCGCGCCCACGGGGATGAAAAACTGTTTTTT CASSYRAHGDEKLFF
. TRBJ2-6 many TRBV29-1 TGCAGCGTTGAAGAAAGACCAATCCGGGCTGGGGCCAACGTCCTGACTTTC CSVEERPIRAGANVLTF
TRBD1 TRBJ2-7 many TRBV5-1 TGCGCCAGCAGCACTTCAGGGGGCCTTAGCTCCTACGAGCAGTACTTC CASSTSGGLSSYEQYF
. TRBJ2-7 . TRBV7-2 . CASSSQTSVYFCAIRQTYEQYF
. TRBJ2-1 many TRBV10-3 TGTGCCATCAGTGAGTCACAGGACAATGAGCAGTTCTTC CAISESQDNEQFF
. TRBJ2-2 many TRBV11-2 TGTGCCAGCAGCTTATCTCGGACTGGTGTCACCGGGGAGCTGTTTTTT CASSLSRTGVTGELFF
. TRBJ1-2 few TRBV29-1 TGCACCATCCGGGGGGCATATGGCTACACCTTC CTIRGAYGYTF
. TRBJ2-5 . TRBV20-1 TGCAGTGCTAGGACCGCTAGTGGAGAGACCCAGTACTTC CSARTASGETQYF
. TRBJ1-1 . TRBV10-3 TGTGCCATCAGTGAGGGCTTCGAGGGGGAGAACACTGAAGCTTTCTTT CAISEGFEGENTEAFF
. TRBJ2-2 many TRBV3-1 TGTGCCAGCAGCCTCCGGGATCACACCGGGGAGCTGTTTTTT CASSLRDHTGELFF
. TRBJ1-2 . TRBV30 TGTGCCTGGAGTGTGGGAGACGGATATGGCTACACCTTC CAWSVGDGYGYTF
. TRBJ1-2 few TRBV9 TGTGCCAGCAGCGTAGGCAGCACCCTCGGCTATGGCTACACCTTC CASSVGSTLGYGYTF
TRBD2 TRBJ2-1 . TRBV20-1 TGCAGTGCTACGACTAGCGGGAGTCTCTCAGATACGCAGTTCTTC CSATTSGSLSDTQFF
TRBD1 TRBJ1-5 . TRBV25-1 TGTGCCAGCAGTCCGACAGGGGCGCAAATTAGCAATCAGCCCCAGCATTTT CASSPTGAQISNQPQHF
. TRBJ2-5 many TRBV7-9 TGTGCCAGCAGCTTAGGGACGTTCAAATACTTC CASSLGTFKYF
. TRBJ1-2 many TRBV20-1 TGCAGTGCTAGTCGGTCTAACTATGGCTACACCTTC CSASRSNYGYTF
TRBD1 TRBJ2-1 . TRBV5-1 TGCGCCAGCGGTCGACAGGGTTGGTCACTAACATACAATGAGCAGTTCTTC CASGRQGWSLTYNEQFF
. TRBJ1-1 . TRBV4-1 TGCGCCAGCAGCCAAGCGGCTGGGGCTGAAGCTTTCTTT CASSQAAGAEAFF
. TRBJ1-1 many TRBV13 TGTGCCAGCAGCTTAGGGACCAACATGAACACTGAAGCTTTCTTT CASSLGTNMNTEAFF
TRBD1 TRBJ2-7 . TRBV9 TGTGCCAGCAGCGTAACAGGGGGCGGCCGTTACGAGCAGTACTTC CASSVTGGGRYEQYF
. TRBJ2-5 . TRBV6-5 TGTGCCAGCAGTACCCCCCAAGAGACCCAGTACTTC CASSTPQETQYF
TRBD1 TRBJ1-2 . TRBV4-1 TGCGCCAGCAGCCAAGACCGGGACAGATATGGCTACACCTTC CASSQDRDRYGYTF
. TRBJ2-2 many TRBV5-6 TGTGCCAGCAGCTTGGGAGGGCCCGGGGAGCTGTTTTTT CASSLGGPGELFF
TRBD1 TRBJ2-5 many TRBV7-9 TGTGCCAGCAGTATTCGGACAGGGAAAGAGACCCAGTACTTC CASSIRTGKETQYF
TRBD2 TRBJ2-2 . TRBV20-1 TGCAGTGCCAAGGGACTAGCGGGAGGCACCGGGGAGCTGTTTTTT CSAKGLAGGTGELFF
. TRBJ2-7 . TRBV20-1 TGCAGTGCTAGAGGAGGCGGGTACGGGCAGTACTTC CSARGGGYGQYF
. TRBJ1-1 . TRBV20-1 TGCAGTGCAAGTAGCGGGGGGCCAACTGAAGCTTTCTTT CSASSGGPTEAFF
. TRBJ1-3 . TRBV2 TGTGCCAGCAGTGGCAGAGGCATCTCTGGAAACACCATATATTTT CASSGRGISGNTIYF
TRBD2 TRBJ2-7 . TRBV20-1 TGCAGCCTTATGACTAGCGGGAGCCACGAGCAGTACTTC CSLMTSGSHEQYF
. TRBJ2-5 many TRBV29-1 TGCAGCGCAAGATCCAGTTTTCTTGTGTCCCAGTACTTC CSARSSFLVSQYF
TRBD2 TRBJ2-1 many TRBV7-9 TGTGCCAGTATAGCGGGACTATACAATGAGCAGTTCTTC CASIAGLYNEQFF
TRBD2 TRBJ2-5 many TRBV9 TGTGCCAGCAGCGCAGTAGCGGGAGTCCGGGAGACCCAGTACTTC CASSAVAGVRETQYF
TRBD1 TRBJ2-1 few TRBV10-1 TGCGCCAGCAGTGAGCCACCGTTTTTCCCGACAGGGGGTAATATGTACAATGAGCAGTTCTTC CASSEPPFFPTGGNMYNEQFF
. TRBJ1-2 . TRBV29-1 TGCAGCGTTATCCTACTCGGGAGTAACTATGGCTACACCTTC CSVILLGSNYGYTF
. TRBJ1-1 few TRBV6-1 TGTGCCAGCATACCAATCGCGGTGAACACTGAAGCTTTCTTT CASIPIAVNTEAFF
TRBD2 TRBJ2-7 few TRBV10-2 TGCGCCAGCAGTGACTGGACTAGCGAGTCAAGGCCCTACGAGCAGTACTTC CASSDWTSESRPYEQYF
TRBD1 TRBJ2-2 many TRBV11-3 TGTGCCAGCAGCTTAGCACAGGGGGCCGGGGAGCTGTTTTTT CASSLAQGAGELFF
TRBD2 TRBJ2-7 . TRBV6-2/TRBV6-3 TGTGCCAGCAGTCATCAGACTAGCGGGAGCTCCTACGAGCAGTACTTC CASSHQTSGSSYEQYF
TRBD1 TRBJ2-7 many TRBV12-3/TRBV12-4 TGTGCCAGCAGTTTTCCGGGACAGGGGAACGAGCAGTACTTC CASSFPGQGNEQYF
TRBD2 TRBJ2-7 many TRBV2 TGTGCCAGCAGGCGGGAGCGGGAGAGCGAGCAGTACTTC CASRRERESEQYF
. TRBJ2-7 . TRBV7-2 TGTGCCAGCAGCTTAGTGGGGGTTGCCATCTACGAGCAGTACTTC CASSLVGVAIYEQYF
TRBD2 TRBJ2-5 . TRBV20-1 TGCAGTGCTAGAGATCAGCGGGACCGCCAGACCCAGTACTTC CSARDQRDRQTQYF
TRBD2 TRBJ2-1 . TRBV7-9 TGTGCCAGCAGCTTCCCAGCGGGAGGATATGAGCAGTTCTTC CASSFPAGGYEQFF
TRBD2 TRBJ2-2 . TRBV25-1 TGTGCCAGCAGCCACACTAGCGGGAGGGTCGGGGAGCTGTTTTTT CASSHTSGRVGELFF